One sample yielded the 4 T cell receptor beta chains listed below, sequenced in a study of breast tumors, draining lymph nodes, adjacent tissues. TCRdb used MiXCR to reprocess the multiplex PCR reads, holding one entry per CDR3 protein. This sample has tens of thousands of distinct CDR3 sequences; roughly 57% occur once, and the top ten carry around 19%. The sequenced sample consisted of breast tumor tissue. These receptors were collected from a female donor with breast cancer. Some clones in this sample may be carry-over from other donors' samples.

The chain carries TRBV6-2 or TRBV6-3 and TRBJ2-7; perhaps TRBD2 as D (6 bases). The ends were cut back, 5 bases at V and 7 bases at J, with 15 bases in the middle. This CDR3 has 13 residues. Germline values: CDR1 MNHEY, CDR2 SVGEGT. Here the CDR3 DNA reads TGTGCCAGCAGTCCCAGCGGGCTCCAAGAGCAGTACTTC. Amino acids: CASSPSGLQEQYF.

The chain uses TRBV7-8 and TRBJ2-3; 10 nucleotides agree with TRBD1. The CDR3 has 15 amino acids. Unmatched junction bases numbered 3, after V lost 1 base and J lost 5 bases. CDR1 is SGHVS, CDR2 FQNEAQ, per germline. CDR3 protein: CASSLGQGAGDTQYF. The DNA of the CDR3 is TGTGCCAGCAGCTTAGGACAGGGGGCAGGAGATACGCAGTATTTT.

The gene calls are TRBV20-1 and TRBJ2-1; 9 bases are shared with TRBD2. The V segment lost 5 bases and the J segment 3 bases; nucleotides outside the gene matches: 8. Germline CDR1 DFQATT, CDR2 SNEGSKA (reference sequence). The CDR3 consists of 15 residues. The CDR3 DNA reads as TGCAGTGCTCCTTTAGCGGGGGACCTCTACAATGAGCAGTTCTTC. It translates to CSAPLAGDLYNEQFF.

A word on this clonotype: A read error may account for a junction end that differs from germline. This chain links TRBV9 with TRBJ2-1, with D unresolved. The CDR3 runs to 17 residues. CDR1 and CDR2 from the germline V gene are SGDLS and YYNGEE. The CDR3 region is CASSVGRSVASYIEQFF. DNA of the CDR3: TGTGCTAGCAGCGTAGGGCGGAGCGTAGCCTCCTACATTGAGCAGTTCTTC.